The next 29 T cell receptor beta chains were all read from a single sample in a study of blood T cells in healthy people across ages. A sample-barcoded 5' primer and a J-beta primer mix were used in a second PCR of roughly 7 to 12 cycles. TCRdb used MiXCR to reprocess the 5' RACE reads, holding one entry per CDR3 protein. The data contain 650,000 to 800,000 distinct CDR3 sequences, roughly half of them singletons. Sequencing was performed on blood. These receptors all stem from a woman older than 75 in good health.

The chain combines TRBV9 with TRBJ2-1; 7 bases agree with TRBD2. CDR3 length: 14 amino acids. The germline CDR1 and CDR2 sequences are SGDLS and YYNGEE. With V trimmed by 3 bases and J by 7 bases, 7 bases remained unmatched. The CDR3 spells CASSAGGGKNEQFF. The DNA of the CDR3 is TGTGCCAGCAGCGCCGGGGGAGGGAAGAATGAGCAGTTCTTC.

This sequence joins TRBV27 and TRBJ2-7; D is ambiguous. Between the trimmed V and J ends, which lost 5 bases and 0 bases, there was a span of 8 bases. The CDR3 has 13 amino acids. CDR1 and CDR2 from the germline V gene are MNHEY and SMNVEV (reference sequence). CDR3 protein: CASSPGNSYEQYF. The CDR3 DNA follows: TGTGCCAGCAGTCCAGGAAACTCCTACGAGCAGTACTTC.

This chain uses TRBV3-1 with TRBJ2-2; D is uncertain. The CDR3 length is 15 residues. Trimming cost V 0 bases and J 7 bases, with 12 bases left between them. Germline V gene lookup returns CDR1 LGHDT and CDR2 YNNKEL (reference sequence). The CDR3 loop reads CASSQEGLIYGELFF. The CDR3 DNA reads as TGTGCCAGCAGCCAAGAGGGCCTAATATACGGGGAGCTGTTTTTT.

The table lists this clonotype with many counts. The chain employs TRBV28 and TRBJ2-7; 7 bases map to TRBD1. V lost 6 bases, J lost 3 bases, and 11 bases stayed unmatched. In germline, CDR1 is MDHEN, CDR2 SYDVKM. CDR3 size: 15 residues. CDR3 region: CASRGTGTVYYEQYF. CDR3 in DNA: TGTGCCAGCAGGGGTACCGGGACAGTGTACTACGAGCAGTACTTC.

Concerning this clonotype: A much more abundant neighbour one base away suggests this may be a read error. The gene calls are TRBV5-1 and TRBJ2-7, with D tentatively TRBD1 (5 bases). V lost 3 bases, J lost 6 bases, and 13 bases lay in between. Looked up from germline, CDR1 is SGHRS and CDR2 is YFSETQ. The CDR3 loop spans 13 amino acids. The DNA for the CDR3 is TGCGCCAGCAGCTCGACCTCAGGGTCCGAGCAGTACTTC. Protein sequence: CASSSTSGSEQYF.

The table lists this clonotype with many counts. The V and J genes are TRBV7-2 and TRBJ2-3; TRBD2 agrees at 9 bases. Looked up from germline, CDR1 is SGHTA and CDR2 is FQGNSA. This CDR3 has 17 amino acids. The ends lost 5 bases at V and 1 base at J; junction bases unmatched: 10. CDR3: CASSRQTSGYGTDTQYF. The CDR3 DNA follows: TGTGCCAGCAGCCGTCAGACTAGCGGCTATGGCACAGATACGCAGTATTTT.

V and J are TRBV28 and TRBJ1-1; a weak D match, TRBD1 (5 bases). The CDR3 is made up of 13 amino acids. Deletions cut 1 base from V and 7 bases from J, with 10 bases between. The germline V gene has CDR1 MDHEN and CDR2 SYDVKM. DNA of the CDR3: TGTGCCAGCAGTTTATTGGGACGATTTGAAGCTTTCTTT. Protein: CASSLLGRFEAFF. The variable domain in full, with the rest retrieved from reference TRBV28 and TRBJ1-1, is DVKVTQSSRYLVKRTGEKVFLECVQDMDHENMFWYRQDPGLGLRLIYFSYDVKMKEKGDIPEGYSVSREKKERFSLILESASTNQTSMYLCASSLLGRFEAFFGQGTRLTVV.

This clonotype was seen repeatedly, ten times or more. The gene calls are TRBV10-3 and TRBJ2-7; TRBD1 matches 9 bases. CDR1 ENHRY and CDR2 SYGVKD come from the germline V gene. Losses at the gene ends were 11 bases for V and 2 bases for J; bases not matched to a gene: 7. The CDR3 contains 13 residues. As DNA, the CDR3 is TGTGCCCTCCGGGACAGGGTGACCTACGAGCAGTACTTC. As protein: CALRDRVTYEQYF.

The chain carries TRBV5-1 and TRBJ2-3; no firm D call. This CDR3 contains 14 residues. Trimming pared 4 bases from V and 2 bases from J, leaving 11 bases between. Germline V CDR1 and CDR2: SGHRS, YFSETQ. The CDR3 nucleotides read TGCGCCAGCAGCCCGTCCCAGGTCACAGATACGCAGTATTTT. Translated, it gives CASSPSQVTDTQYF. Combining the CDR3 with reference TRBV5-1 and TRBJ2-3 gives the whole variable domain KAGVTQTPRYLIKTRGQQVTLSCSPISGHRSVSWYQQTPGQGLQFLFEYFSETQRNKGNFPGRFSGRQFSNSRSEMNVSTLELGDSALYLCASSPSQVTDTQYFGPGTRLTVL.

Concerning this clonotype: This may stem from a read error, because a much larger clone lies one nucleotide away. The chain combines TRBV7-2 with TRBJ2-7; 9 bases align to TRBD2. This CDR3 is 17 amino acids long. The germline CDR1 and CDR2 sequences are SGHTA and FQGNSA. Losses at the gene ends were 0 bases for V and 7 bases for J; bases not matched to a gene: 13. The CDR3 loop reads CASSLAPGLAPYNEQYF. The CDR3 bases are TGTGCCAGCAGCTTAGCTCCTGGACTAGCGCCTTACAATGAGCAGTACTTC.

The chain links TRBV4-3 to TRBJ1-4; D is possibly TRBD1 (6 bases). The V gene's germline CDR1 is LGHNA and CDR2 YSLEER. The CDR3 length is 16 residues. The V end was cut by 1 base, the J end by 5 bases, with 14 bases between. The CDR3 region has the DNA TGCGCCAGCAGCCAAGGAACAGGGCAGAAGAATGAAAAACTGTTTTTT. Its translation: CASSQGTGQKNEKLFF.

This chain joins TRBV29-1 and TRBJ2-7; D is perhaps TRBD2 (6 bases). The J call may be mistaken, given a closer DNA end match to TRBJ2-5. CDR3 length equals 13 residues. Germline V gene sequence: CDR1 SQVTM, CDR2 ANQGSEA. The CDR3 sequence is CSVEGTTPETQYF. DNA for the CDR3: TGCAGCGTTGAAGGGACTACCCCAGAGACCCAGTACTTC.

This clonotype appeared many times. The CDR3 DNA follows: TGCAGTGCTGGGGACCGGCCGGATGAAAAACTGTTTTTT. Protein sequence: CSAGDRPDEKLFF. The chain joins TRBV20-1 to TRBJ1-4; TRBD1 might be the D (5 bases). Germline V gives CDR1 DFQATT, CDR2 SNEGSKA (reference sequence). The ends were cut back, 5 bases at V and 6 bases at J, with 13 bases in the middle. The CDR3 is made up of 13 amino acids.

Only one count was recorded for this clonotype. The rearrangement joins TRBV4-1 to TRBJ2-3; TRBD2 is a possible D gene (5 bases). Germline V lookup: CDR1 MGHRA, CDR2 YSYEKL. The CDR3 is made up of 17 amino acids. Trimming removed 0 bases from V and 2 bases from J, with 15 bases in between. CDR3: CASSQDRVSGNTDTQYF. CDR3 DNA: TGCGCCAGCAGCCAAGATCGGGTTTCGGGGAACACAGATACGCAGTATTTT.

In its sample, this clonotype was seen many times. The V and J genes are TRBV5-1 and TRBJ2-1; D might be TRBD1 (5 bases). The CDR3 has 14 residues. Per germline, CDR1 SGHRS and CDR2 YFSETQ. Trimming stripped 3 bases from V and 6 bases from J, with 13 bases between. CDR3 sequence (DNA): TGCGCCAGCAGCTCTGCCAGGGTAGGCAATGAGCAGTTCTTC. Protein: CASSSARVGNEQFF. Complete variable domain (other parts from reference TRBV5-1 and TRBJ2-1): KAGVTQTPRYLIKTRGQQVTLSCSPISGHRSVSWYQQTPGQGLQFLFEYFSETQRNKGNFPGRFSGRQFSNSRSEMNVSTLELGDSALYLCASSSARVGNEQFFGPGTRLTVL.

The rearrangement uses TRBV6-5 and TRBJ2-1, with TRBD2 matching over 12 bases. After removal of 2 bases from V and 8 bases from J, the junction contained 7 bases not matched to a gene. The CDR3 is 16 residues long. Germline CDR1 reads MNHEY; CDR2 reads SVGAGI. The DNA for the CDR3 is TGTGCCAGCAGTTACCTTGCTAGCGGGGGGGCGGATGAGCAGTTCTTC. Its protein product is CASSYLASGGADEQFF.

The chain has TRBV5-1 and TRBJ2-1; D is unresolved. Trimming took off 0 bases at V and 8 bases at J, with 6 bases between the two ends. CDR1 and CDR2 (germline): SGHRS, YFSETQ. The CDR3 is 12 amino acids. The CDR3 coding sequence is TGCGCCAGCAGCTTGGCGGACGATGAGCAGTTCTTC. As protein: CASSLADDEQFF.

There are a few counts of this clonotype. This sequence joins TRBV28 and TRBJ1-2; TRBD1 is a possible D gene (6 bases). The germline V gene has CDR1 MDHEN and CDR2 SYDVKM. The CDR3 runs to 14 residues. Trimming took 2 bases from V and 7 from J, leaving 14 bases between them. The CDR3 is CASSLPTGWAGYTF. DNA for the CDR3: TGTGCCAGCAGTTTACCCACAGGGTGGGCTGGCTACACCTTC.

About this clonotype: Given a much more abundant clone one base away, this may be a read error. The chain recombines TRBV29-1 with TRBJ2-1; 9 bases are shared with TRBD1. Germline V gives CDR1 SQVTM, CDR2 ANQGSEA. The CDR3 extends over 13 amino acids. J gave up 13 bases and V 4 bases, and 11 bases lay outside the gene matches. The CDR3 bases are TGCAGCGTTGTGGGGACAGGGTTGGAGACCCAGTTCTTC. It translates to CSVVGTGLETQFF.

Concerning this clonotype itself: Since a much larger clone is just one base distant, this may be a read error. The J gene is TRBJ2-3, the V gene TRBV11-2; D is possibly TRBD1 (5 bases). Germline lookup yields CDR1 SGHAT and CDR2 FQNNGV. The CDR3 contains 15 residues. The ends were cut back, 2 bases at V and 10 bases at J, with 19 bases in the middle. CDR3 in DNA: TGTGCCAGCAGCTTAATCCAGGGTTCGTCGGATGCGCAGTATTTT. This encodes CASSLIQGSSDAQYF.

The V gene is TRBV23-1, the J gene TRBJ2-4; D is uncertain. TRBV23-1 is reported as an ORF; its role is uncertain. The CDR3 length is 15 residues. V lost 0 bases, J lost 3 bases, and 9 bases lay in between. The CDR3: CASSQSAPGKNIQYF. DNA for the CDR3: TGCGCCAGCAGTCAATCGGCCCCTGGCAAAAACATTCAGTACTTC.

The rearrangement uses TRBV6-6 and TRBJ2-5; D is unclear. TRBJ2-7 matches the DNA end more closely, so the J call is doubtful. This CDR3 contains 13 residues. Germline-derived CDR1 and CDR2 are MNHNY and SVGAGI (reference sequence). CDR3 sequence: CASSYLVSYEQYF. CDR3 DNA: TGTGCCAGCAGTTACCTAGTGTCCTACGAGCAGTACTTC.

This chain links TRBV5-1 with TRBJ1-4, with D perhaps TRBD1 (6 bases). Germline V gives CDR1 SGHRS, CDR2 YFSETQ. The CDR3 has 16 residues. V lost 3 bases and J lost 0, with 12 bases in between. For the CDR3, the DNA is TGCGCCAGCAGCTGGGGACATGCGGCAACTAATGAAAAACTGTTTTTT. The encoded protein is CASSWGHAATNEKLFF. Full variable domain (rest looked up from reference TRBV5-1 and TRBJ1-4): KAGVTQTPRYLIKTRGQQVTLSCSPISGHRSVSWYQQTPGQGLQFLFEYFSETQRNKGNFPGRFSGRQFSNSRSEMNVSTLELGDSALYLCASSWGHAATNEKLFFGSGTQLSVL.

Only a few counts were recorded for this clonotype. The rearrangement links TRBV18 to TRBJ2-1; TRBD2 matches at 9 bases. The CDR3 spans 15 residues. V lost 9 bases, J lost 6 bases, and 12 bases stayed unmatched. The germline V gene encodes CDR1 KGHSH and CDR2 LQKENI. DNA of the CDR3: TGTGCCAGATCCCAAGATGGCGGGGGGGCCAATGAGCAGTTCTTC. It translates to CARSQDGGGANEQFF.

V usage is TRBV7-3 and J usage is TRBJ2-3; 10 bases are shared with TRBD1. V shed 3 bases, J shed 2 bases, and the junction held 5 bases outside the gene matches. This CDR3 spans 16 amino acids. CDR1 is SGHTA, CDR2 FQGTGA, per germline. The CDR3 coding sequence is TGTGCCAGCAGCTTGACCGGGACAGGGGCCACAGATACGCAGTATTTT. This sequence encodes CASSLTGTGATDTQYF.

The J gene is TRBJ2-4, the V gene TRBV5-1, with D unresolved. The J call is doubtful: the DNA matches TRBJ2-7 better. The CDR3 sequence is 12 residues long. From germline, CDR1 is SGHRS and CDR2 YFSETQ. The CDR3, as DNA: TGCGCCAGCTATGACAACCCCTACGAGCAGTACTTC. Translation gives CASYDNPYEQYF.

J is TRBJ2-2 and V is TRBV6-2 or TRBV6-3; the D is unclear. CDR1 is MNHEY, CDR2 SVGEGT, per germline. The ends were cut back, 10 bases at V and 1 base at J, with 10 bases in the middle. CDR3 size: 13 residues. The CDR3 spells CANQDGNTGELFF. CDR3 nucleotide sequence: TGTGCCAACCAGGACGGGAACACCGGGGAGCTGTTTTTT.

A remark on this clonotype: Just one base apart from a much larger clone, this may be a read error. The rearrangement joins TRBV10-3 to TRBJ1-2; D unclear. Germline V gene data show CDR1 as ENHRY and CDR2 as SYGVKD. V was shortened by 6 bases and J by 4 bases, with 9 bases between the two germline ends. This CDR3 has 12 residues. CDR3 nucleotides: TGTGCCATCAGGGAGGTCAGCTATGGCTACACCTTC. Protein: CAIREVSYGYTF.

Details on this clonotype: One junction end does not reproduce the germline sequence, and a read error may be involved. The chain has TRBV12-3 or TRBV12-4 and TRBJ2-2; D not certain. This CDR3 comprises 12 residues. This CDR3 reads CASGLDTGELFF. The CDR3 DNA follows: TGTGCCAGCGGTTTGGACACCGGGGAGCTGTTTTTT.